The 15 T cell receptor beta chains below all came from one sample that was sequenced in a study of CD8 T cells in Susac syndrome. The authors reverse transcribed roughly 0.5 to 1 ug RNA with random hexamers. TCRdb re-analysed the immunoSEQ multiplex PCR reads in MiXCR, keeping a single row per CDR3 protein. The table shows around 120,000 distinct CDR3 sequences, with 85% to 95% occurring only once. Sequences were obtained from CD4+ T cells from PBMCs. The receptors were sampled from a human donor with multiple sclerosis.

V gene TRBV9 combines with J gene TRBJ2-3; D might be TRBD1 (5 bases). The CDR3 runs to 14 residues. V was clipped by 3 bases and J by 4 bases, with 12 bases between them. CDR1 is SGDLS, CDR2 YYNGEE, per germline. The CDR3 DNA follows: TGTGCCAGCAGCGGGACGCCCAGGGCAGATACGCAGTATTTT. Its translation is CASSGTPRADTQYF.

The V and J genes are TRBV7-2 and TRBJ2-5; D could derive from TRBD1 or TRBD2 (6 bases each). V was clipped by 4 bases and J by 4 bases, with 16 bases between them. The germline V gene encodes CDR1 SGHTA and CDR2 FQGNSA. This CDR3 comprises 15 residues. Here the CDR3 reads CASSSPGGLTETQYF. As DNA, the CDR3 is TGTGCCAGCAGCTCACCTGGGGGGCTGACAGAGACCCAGTACTTC.

The V gene is TRBV5-1, the J gene TRBJ2-3, with D perhaps matching TRBD1 (6 bases). V was pared by 2 bases and J by 5 bases, with 15 bases between. Per germline, CDR1 SGHRS and CDR2 YFSETQ. CDR3 length: 15 residues. Here the CDR3 DNA reads TGCGCCAGCAGCTTCCTACAGGGTCATGTAGATACGCAGTATTTT. This codes for CASSFLQGHVDTQYF.

This chain links TRBV14 with TRBJ2-5, with 7 bases fitting TRBD1. The CDR3 has 17 residues. Losses at the gene ends were 1 base for V and 5 bases for J; bases not matched to a gene: 13. Germline V gene sequence: CDR1 SGHDN, CDR2 FVKESK. CDR3 sequence: CASSQALNTDRAETQYF. In DNA form, the CDR3 reads TGTGCCAGCAGCCAAGCTTTGAATACCGACAGGGCCGAGACCCAGTACTTC.

This chain connects TRBV20-1 to TRBJ1-1, with D possibly TRBD1 on 5 matching bases. The CDR3 has 14 amino acids. Germline loops: CDR1 DFQATT, CDR2 SNEGSKA (reference sequence). Trimming took off 0 bases at V and 4 bases at J, with 12 bases between the two ends. CDR3 sequence reads: CSARDRGGGTEAFF. The CDR3 bases are TGCAGTGCTAGAGATCGGGGGGGAGGCACTGAAGCTTTCTTT.

The V call is TRBV18, the J call TRBJ2-6, with 9 bases lining up with TRBD1. Germline CDR1 reads KGHSH; CDR2 reads LQKENI. Losses at the gene ends were 2 bases for V and 0 bases for J; bases not matched to a gene: 8. The CDR3 has 19 residues. CDR3 loop: CASSPGRTGARSGANVLTF. The CDR3 DNA follows: TGTGCCAGCTCACCAGGAAGGACAGGGGCGCGCTCTGGGGCCAACGTCCTGACTTTC.

V is TRBV29-1 and J is TRBJ2-3; D might be TRBD2 (5 bases). Germline V gives CDR1 SQVTM, CDR2 ANQGSEA. V lost 7 bases to trimming and J lost 0 bases, with 11 bases between them. The length of the CDR3 is 13 residues. CDR3 nucleotides: TGCAGCGGCGAGCGGTCTAGCACAGATACGCAGTATTTT. It translates to CSGERSSTDTQYF.

This rearrangement joins TRBV30 to TRBJ1-2; the D is unclear. Germline lookup yields CDR1 GTSNPN and CDR2 SVGIG (reference sequence). The CDR3 runs 12 residues. The V gene lost 1 base and the J gene lost 3 bases, with 6 bases spanning the gap. In DNA, the CDR3 is TGTGCCTGGAGTGAACAGTACTATGGCTACACCTTC. It encodes CAWSEQYYGYTF.

The rearrangement joins TRBV7-2 to TRBJ2-1; 7 positions match TRBD2. The V gene's germline CDR1 is SGHTA and CDR2 FQGNSA. The CDR3 is 16 residues long. Trimming removed 5 bases from V and 0 bases from J; junction bases left unmatched: 7. CDR3: CASSASGGSSYNEQFF. CDR3 bases: TGTGCCAGCAGCGCATCCGGGGGGAGCTCCTACAATGAGCAGTTCTTC.

The rearrangement uses TRBV30 and TRBJ2-7, with no clear D. V lost 4 bases to trimming and J lost 3 bases, with 10 bases between them. Germline assignment: CDR1 GTSNPN and CDR2 SVGIG (reference sequence). This CDR3 contains 12 residues. The chain's CDR3 is CAWTADGYEQYF. For the CDR3, the DNA is TGTGCCTGGACGGCCGACGGCTACGAGCAGTACTTC.

This chain joins TRBV28 and TRBJ1-4; D not certain. CDR3 length equals 13 residues. Germline values: CDR1 MDHEN, CDR2 SYDVKM. The V and J ends lost 8 bases and 7 bases respectively, with 14 bases between them. DNA for the CDR3: TGTGCCAGCCAAGGGCCGGCCCGTGAAAAACTGTTTTTT. Its protein is CASQGPAREKLFF.

The V call is TRBV18, the J call TRBJ2-2, with D perhaps matching TRBD1 or TRBD2 (5 bases each). The CDR3 totals 15 residues. Trimming shortened V by 2 bases and J by 0 bases, and 7 bases separated the two germline ends. CDR1 is KGHSH, CDR2 LQKENI, per germline. Written as DNA, the CDR3 is TGTGCCAGCTCACCAAGGGACGCGAACACCGGGGAGCTGTTTTTT. Residues: CASSPRDANTGELFF.

V and J are TRBV4-1 and TRBJ2-7; TRBD1 is a possible D gene (5 bases). Trimming removed 0 bases from V and 2 bases from J, with 11 bases in between. Per the germline V gene, CDR1 is MGHRA and CDR2 is YSYEKL. CDR3 size: 15 residues. Here the CDR3 DNA reads TGCGCCAGCAGCCAAGAACCAGGCAGGGCCTACGAGCAGTACTTC. Protein: CASSQEPGRAYEQYF.

The genes are TRBV25-1 and TRBJ1-3; maybe TRBD1 (6 bases). CDR3 size: 17 residues. The V end lost 5 bases, the J end lost 0 bases, and 17 bases lay between the germline ends. Per germline, CDR1 MGHDK and CDR2 SYGVNS. The CDR3 here is CASSTRDTPFSGNTIYF. The CDR3 bases are TGTGCCAGCAGTACCCGGGACACCCCCTTCTCTGGAAACACCATATATTTT.

The rearrangement links TRBV30 to TRBJ1-1, with D unclear. Trimming shortened V by 1 base and J by 0 bases, and 6 bases separated the two germline ends. CDR1 and CDR2 from the germline V gene are GTSNPN and SVGIG (reference sequence). CDR3 length: 13 residues. The CDR3 spells CAWSAGLNTEAFF. CDR3 DNA: TGTGCCTGGAGTGCGGGTTTGAACACTGAAGCTTTCTTT.